A single sample gave rise to the 9 T cell receptor beta chains below, sequenced in a study of memory CD4+ T cells and cytomegalovirus serostatus. Sequenced by immunoSEQ multiplex PCR; TCRdb stores in-frame clones only, minus some. The sample holds just over 25,000 clones, around 75% seen once. The sort gate was single viable CD3+CD4+CD8-CD45RO+ cells for memory CD4+ T cells. The sample was memory CD4+ T cells from blood. The receptors were sampled from an adult in good health and CMV-seronegative.

The chain couples TRBV5-8 to TRBJ2-3; 11 positions match TRBD2. V lost 0 bases and J lost 8; bases outside the gene matches: 14. This CDR3 has 18 amino acids. CDR1 is SGHTS, CDR2 YDEGEE, per germline. The CDR3, as DNA: TGTGCCAGCAGCTTGGACTGGACACTAGCGGGAGAGGGAGGTACGCAGTATTTT. Amino acids: CASSLDWTLAGEGGTQYF.

This chain connects TRBV5-1 to TRBJ2-2; 12 bases fit TRBD2. V lost 1 base, J lost 7 bases, and 11 bases stayed unmatched. This CDR3 contains 18 residues. The V gene's germline CDR1 is SGHRS and CDR2 YFSETQ. As DNA, the CDR3 is TGCGCCAGCAGCTTGACCCTAGCGGGAGGGCCTAGGAACGGGGAGCTGTTTTTT. Translating it yields CASSLTLAGGPRNGELFF.

This CDR3 reads CASSQGGVAGSGETQYF. CDR3 in DNA: TGTGCCAGCAGCCAAGGGGGGGTAGCGGGGTCGGGGGAGACCCAGTACTTC. This chain uses TRBV4-2 with TRBJ2-5; 8 positions agree with TRBD2. The CDR3 extends over 17 amino acids. The germline V gene has CDR1 LGHNA and CDR2 YNFKEQ. J was trimmed by 5 bases and V by 1 base; bases with no gene match: 12.

The chain combines TRBV11-2 with TRBJ2-5, with 9 positions matching TRBD1. V shed 5 bases, J shed 3 bases, and the junction held 1 base outside the gene matches. Germline CDR1 SGHAT, CDR2 FQNNGV. The CDR3 totals 13 residues. The CDR3 sequence is CASSRDREETQYF. In nucleotides, the CDR3 is TGTGCCAGCAGCAGGGACAGGGAAGAGACCCAGTACTTC.

V and J are TRBV7-6 and TRBJ2-2; the match to TRBD1 covers 7 bases. J was trimmed by 5 bases and V by 1 base; bases with no gene match: 4. The germline gives CDR1 SGHVS, CDR2 FNYEAQ. This CDR3 is 15 amino acids long. CDR3 protein: CASSLGQGITGELFF. In DNA form, the CDR3 reads TGTGCCAGCAGCTTAGGACAGGGAATTACCGGGGAGCTGTTTTTT.

A few counts support this clone. V and J are TRBV7-9 and TRBJ1-2; D ambiguous. Germline-derived CDR1 and CDR2 are SEHNR and FQNEAQ (reference sequence). This CDR3 has 13 amino acids. The V gene lost 2 bases and the J gene lost 8 bases, with 12 bases spanning the gap. CDR3 in amino acids: CASSLMARVGYTF. The CDR3 DNA reads as TGTGCCAGCAGCTTAATGGCAAGAGTAGGCTACACCTTC.

This clone was seen only once. The chain recombines TRBV10-1 with TRBJ2-3; D uncertain. The germline V and J ends were trimmed by 0 bases and 6 bases, with 4 bases remaining between them. The CDR3 consists of 12 residues. The V gene's germline CDR1 is WNHNN and CDR2 SYGVQD (reference sequence). CDR3 sequence reads: CASSESWDTQYF. In DNA form, the CDR3 reads TGCGCCAGCAGTGAGTCCTGGGATACGCAGTATTTT.

J is TRBJ2-7 and V is TRBV18; 7 bases are a match to TRBD2. V lost 2 bases, J lost 5 bases, and 6 bases stayed unmatched. Germline V CDR1 and CDR2: KGHSH, LQKENI. CDR3 length equals 14 residues. Written as DNA, the CDR3 is TGTGCCAGCTCACCAGGGGAGACTAGCAACGAGCAGTACTTC. It yields the protein CASSPGETSNEQYF.

The rearrangement joins TRBV19 to TRBJ2-5; D gene uncertain. The ends were cut back, 3 bases at V and 2 bases at J, with 10 bases in the middle. The CDR3 is 14 amino acids. Germline V gene sequence: CDR1 LNHDA, CDR2 SQIVND (reference sequence). The CDR3 DNA is TGTGCCAGTAGTATGTTCTCTACTCAAGAGACCCAGTACTTC. Its protein is CASSMFSTQETQYF.